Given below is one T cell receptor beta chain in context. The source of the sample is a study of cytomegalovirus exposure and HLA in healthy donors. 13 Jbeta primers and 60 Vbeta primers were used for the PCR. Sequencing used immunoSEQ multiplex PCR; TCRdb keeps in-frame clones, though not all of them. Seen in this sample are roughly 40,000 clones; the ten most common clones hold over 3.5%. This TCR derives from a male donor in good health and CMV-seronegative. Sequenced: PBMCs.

This chain's CDR3 is CASSLARAETQYF. The DNA for the CDR3 is TGTGCCAGCAGCTTAGCGCGAGCAGAGACCCAGTACTTC. The chain uses TRBV11-2 and TRBJ2-5; D not certain. The germline V and J ends were trimmed by 1 base and 4 bases, with 7 bases remaining between them. The germline CDR1 and CDR2 sequences are SGHAT and FQNNGV. The CDR3 is 13 residues long.